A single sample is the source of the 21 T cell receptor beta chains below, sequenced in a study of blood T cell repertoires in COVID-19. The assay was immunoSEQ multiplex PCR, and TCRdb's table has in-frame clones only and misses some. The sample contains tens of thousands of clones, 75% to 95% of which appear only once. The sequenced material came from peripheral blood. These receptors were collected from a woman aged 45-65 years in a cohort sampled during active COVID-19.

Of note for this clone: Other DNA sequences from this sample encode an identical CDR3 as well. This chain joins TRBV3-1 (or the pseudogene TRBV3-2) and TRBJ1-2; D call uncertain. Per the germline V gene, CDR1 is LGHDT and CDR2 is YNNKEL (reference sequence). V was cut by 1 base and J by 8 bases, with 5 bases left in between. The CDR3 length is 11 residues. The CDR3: CASSQVGGYTF. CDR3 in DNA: TGTGCCAGCAGCCAAGTTGGCGGCTACACCTTC.

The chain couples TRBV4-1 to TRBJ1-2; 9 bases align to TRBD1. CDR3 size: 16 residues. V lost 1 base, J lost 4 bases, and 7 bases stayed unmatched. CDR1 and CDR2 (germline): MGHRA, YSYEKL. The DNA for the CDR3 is TGCGCCAGCAGCCAAGTTAACACAGGGGGCCTCTATGGCTACACCTTC. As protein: CASSQVNTGGLYGYTF.

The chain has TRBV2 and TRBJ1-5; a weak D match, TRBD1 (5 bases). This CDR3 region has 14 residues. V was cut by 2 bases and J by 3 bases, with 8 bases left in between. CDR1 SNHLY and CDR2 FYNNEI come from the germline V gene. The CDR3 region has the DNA TGTGCCAGCAGTGAACAGGGCCACAATCAGCCCCAGCATTTT. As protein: CASSEQGHNQPQHF.

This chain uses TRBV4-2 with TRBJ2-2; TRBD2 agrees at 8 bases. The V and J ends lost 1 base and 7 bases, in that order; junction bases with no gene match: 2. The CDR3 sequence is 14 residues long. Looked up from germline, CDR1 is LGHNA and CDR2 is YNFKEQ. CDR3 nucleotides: TGTGCCAGCAGCCAAGCCCTAGCGGGCGGGGAGCTGTTTTTT. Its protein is CASSQALAGGELFF.

The CDR3 DNA reads as TGCGCCAGCAGTGAGTCGGGGGGAGAAGAGACCCAGTACTTC. This translates into CASSESGGEETQYF. The chain uses TRBV10-1 and TRBJ2-5, with D maybe TRBD2 (6 bases). Germline V gene data show CDR1 as WNHNN and CDR2 as SYGVQD (reference sequence). The CDR3 totals 14 residues. The V end was cut by 0 bases, the J end by 3 bases, with 8 bases between.

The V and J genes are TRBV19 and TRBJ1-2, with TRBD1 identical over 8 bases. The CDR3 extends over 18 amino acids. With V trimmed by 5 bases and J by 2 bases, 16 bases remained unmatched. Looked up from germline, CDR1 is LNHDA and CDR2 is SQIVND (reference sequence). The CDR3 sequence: CASSPGIRWTGKNYGYTF. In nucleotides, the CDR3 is TGTGCCAGTAGTCCCGGGATAAGGTGGACAGGGAAGAACTATGGCTACACCTTC.

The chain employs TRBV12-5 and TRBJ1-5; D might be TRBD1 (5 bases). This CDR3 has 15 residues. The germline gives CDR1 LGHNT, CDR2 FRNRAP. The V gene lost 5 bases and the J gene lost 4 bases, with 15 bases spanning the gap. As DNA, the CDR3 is TGTGCTAGTGGTAATCAACCCGGGGGGAATCAGCCCCAGCATTTT. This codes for CASGNQPGGNQPQHF.

The CDR3 region has the DNA TGTGCCAGCAGCGTCAACAGGGGGCGCAGTGAAGCTTTCTTT. Amino acids: CASSVNRGRSEAFF. The chain recombines TRBV7-9 with TRBJ1-1, with TRBD1 identical over 9 bases. The trim removed 5 bases at V and 7 bases at J, leaving 8 bases unmatched. Germline CDR1 and CDR2: SEHNR and FQNEAQ (reference sequence). The CDR3 has 14 amino acids.

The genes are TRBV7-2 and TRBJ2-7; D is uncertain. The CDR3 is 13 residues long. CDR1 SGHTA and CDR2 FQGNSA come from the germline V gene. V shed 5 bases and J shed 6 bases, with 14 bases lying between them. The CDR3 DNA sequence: TGTGCCAGCAGCCCCACCCCCAGTTTCGAGCAGTACTTC. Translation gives CASSPTPSFEQYF.

CDR3 coding DNA: TGCGCCAGCAGCTTGGAGGGGTTGGTCCCAGGGTCGGCTGAAGCTTTCTTT. It codes for CASSLEGLVPGSAEAFF. The chain recombines TRBV5-1 with TRBJ1-1; D is possibly TRBD1 (5 bases). Trimming cost V 0 bases and J 6 bases, with 21 bases left between them. CDR1 and CDR2 (germline): SGHRS, YFSETQ. The CDR3 runs 17 residues.

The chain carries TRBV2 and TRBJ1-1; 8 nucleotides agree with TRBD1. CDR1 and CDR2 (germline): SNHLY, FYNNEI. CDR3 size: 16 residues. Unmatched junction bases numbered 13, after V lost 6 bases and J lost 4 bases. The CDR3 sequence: CASSPLEQGAGTEAFF. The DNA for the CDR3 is TGTGCCAGCAGCCCTCTAGAGCAGGGGGCTGGCACTGAAGCTTTCTTT.

The CDR3 loop reads CASSLAASGGTYEQYF. DNA of the CDR3: TGCGCCAGCAGCTTGGCCGCTAGCGGGGGGACCTACGAGCAGTACTTC. V usage is TRBV5-1 and J usage is TRBJ2-7; TRBD2 matches 11 bases. The CDR3 totals 16 residues. CDR1 is SGHRS and CDR2 is YFSETQ in the germline V gene. V gave up 0 bases and J gave up 2 bases; unmatched junction bases: 4.

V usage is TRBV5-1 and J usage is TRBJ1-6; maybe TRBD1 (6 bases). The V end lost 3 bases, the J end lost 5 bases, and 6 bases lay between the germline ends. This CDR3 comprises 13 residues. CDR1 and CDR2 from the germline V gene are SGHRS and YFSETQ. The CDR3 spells CASSWDNNSPLHF. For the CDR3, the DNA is TGCGCCAGCAGCTGGGACAATAATTCACCCCTCCACTTT.

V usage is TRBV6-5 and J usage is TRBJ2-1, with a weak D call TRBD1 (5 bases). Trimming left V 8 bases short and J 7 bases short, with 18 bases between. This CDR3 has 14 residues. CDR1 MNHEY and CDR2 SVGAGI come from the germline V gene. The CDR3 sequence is CASSRGRLRNEQFF. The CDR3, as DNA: TGTGCCAGCTCTAGGGGCCGCCTCAGGAATGAGCAGTTCTTC.

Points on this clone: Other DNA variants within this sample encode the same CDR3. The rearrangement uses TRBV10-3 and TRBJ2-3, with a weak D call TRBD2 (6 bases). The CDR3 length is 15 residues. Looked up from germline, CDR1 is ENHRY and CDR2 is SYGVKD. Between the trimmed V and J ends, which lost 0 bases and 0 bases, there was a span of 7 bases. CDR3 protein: CAISESAGSTDTQYF. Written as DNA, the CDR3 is TGTGCCATCAGTGAGTCGGCGGGGAGCACAGATACGCAGTATTTT.

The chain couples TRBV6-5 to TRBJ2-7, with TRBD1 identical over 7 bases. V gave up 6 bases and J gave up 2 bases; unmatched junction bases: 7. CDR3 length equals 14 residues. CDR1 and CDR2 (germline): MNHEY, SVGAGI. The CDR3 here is CASSRTGEAYEQYF. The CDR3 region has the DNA TGTGCCAGCAGCCGGACAGGTGAAGCCTACGAGCAGTACTTC.

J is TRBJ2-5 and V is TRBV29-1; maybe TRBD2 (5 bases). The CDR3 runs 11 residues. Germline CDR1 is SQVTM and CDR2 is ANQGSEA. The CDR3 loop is CSACRGETQYF. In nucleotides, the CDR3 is TGCAGTGCCTGCCGGGGAGAGACCCAGTACTTC.

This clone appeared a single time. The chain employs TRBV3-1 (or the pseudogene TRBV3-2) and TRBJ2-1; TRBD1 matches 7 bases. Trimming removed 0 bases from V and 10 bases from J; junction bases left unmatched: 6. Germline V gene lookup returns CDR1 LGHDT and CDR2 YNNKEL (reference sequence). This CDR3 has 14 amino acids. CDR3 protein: CASSQEGDRAEQFF. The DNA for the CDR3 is TGTGCCAGCAGCCAAGAAGGGGACAGAGCAGAGCAGTTCTTC.

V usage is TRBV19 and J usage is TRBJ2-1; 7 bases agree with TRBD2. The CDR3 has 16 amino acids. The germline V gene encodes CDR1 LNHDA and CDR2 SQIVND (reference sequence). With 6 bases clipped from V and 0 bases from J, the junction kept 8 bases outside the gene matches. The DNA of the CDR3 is TGTGCCAGTAGAGATAGAAGCGGGGCCTCCTACAATGAGCAGTTCTTC. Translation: CASRDRSGASYNEQFF.

The DNA for the CDR3 is TGTGCCAGCAGTGAACGACAGGGAGCCTACGAGCAGTACTTC. Its translation: CASSERQGAYEQYF. The chain employs TRBV6-1 and TRBJ2-7; 7 bases match TRBD1. With V trimmed by 2 bases and J by 2 bases, 3 bases remained unmatched. The CDR3 sequence is 14 residues long. Germline assignment: CDR1 MNHNS and CDR2 SASEGT.

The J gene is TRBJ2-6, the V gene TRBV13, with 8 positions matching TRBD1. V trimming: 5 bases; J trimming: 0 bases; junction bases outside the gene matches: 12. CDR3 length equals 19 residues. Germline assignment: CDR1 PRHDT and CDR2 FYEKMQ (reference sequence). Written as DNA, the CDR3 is TGTGCCAGCAGCCCCCGGACAGGGAGGCTACACTCTGGGGCCAACGTCCTGACTTTC. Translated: CASSPRTGRLHSGANVLTF.